The 17 T cell receptor beta chains below come from one sample, sequenced in a study of T cell responses to AZD1222 COVID-19 vaccine. Clones were sequenced by immunoSEQ multiplex PCR, and TCRdb holds only the in-frame ones, with some missing. The data show 150,000 or so clones, and the top ten clones hold 2% to 2.5%. The sample comprised peripheral blood. These receptor sequences come from an adult in good health.

V is TRBV4-1 and J is TRBJ2-5; 11 bases fit TRBD2. The CDR3 spans 16 residues. The germline V gene encodes CDR1 MGHRA and CDR2 YSYEKL. Germline trimming cut 1 base from V and 5 bases from J; bases unmatched to any gene: 6. The chain's CDR3 is CASSQGLAGGGETQYF. The DNA of the CDR3 is TGCGCCAGCAGCCAAGGGCTAGCGGGGGGTGGCGAGACCCAGTACTTC.

The chain joins TRBV7-3 to TRBJ2-5; perhaps TRBD1 as D (5 bases). Germline assignment: CDR1 SGHTA and CDR2 FQGTGA. The CDR3 length is 15 residues. V was cut by 5 bases and J by 5 bases, with 18 bases left in between. CDR3 in amino acids: CASSPLRDVDETQYF. In nucleotides, the CDR3 is TGTGCCAGCAGCCCCCTCAGGGATGTTGACGAGACCCAGTACTTC. The whole variable domain, remainder taken from reference TRBV7-3 and TRBJ2-5, is GAGVSQTPSNKVTEKGKYVELRCDPISGHTALYWYRQSLGQGPEFLIYFQGTGAADDSGLPNDRFFAVRPEGSVSTLKIQRTERGDSAVYLCASSPLRDVDETQYFGPGTRLLVL.

The chain uses TRBV2 and TRBJ2-2; tentative D call: TRBD2 (6 bases). Per germline, CDR1 SNHLY and CDR2 FYNNEI. The CDR3 sequence is 15 residues long. V lost 3 bases and J 5 bases, leaving 13 bases between the germline ends. The CDR3 region has the DNA TGTGCCAGCAGTGAGTTCACAGCGGGTACCGGGGAGCTGTTTTTT. As protein: CASSEFTAGTGELFF.

The genes are TRBV19 and TRBJ1-1; D gene ambiguous. Germline V CDR1 and CDR2: LNHDA, SQIVND (reference sequence). The CDR3 loop spans 13 amino acids. V lost 8 bases, J lost 1 base, and 11 bases lay in between. DNA of the CDR3: TGTGCCAGTCACTTTACACGGAACACTGAAGCTTTCTTT. Translation gives CASHFTRNTEAFF.

The chain employs TRBV6-5 and TRBJ2-2; 9 bases fit TRBD1. V was clipped by 6 bases and J by 1 base; unmatched bases: 3. Per germline, CDR1 MNHEY and CDR2 SVGAGI. CDR3 size: 15 residues. CDR3: CASRGQGLNTGELFF. The CDR3 DNA reads as TGTGCCAGCAGGGGACAGGGCTTGAACACCGGGGAGCTGTTTTTT.

The V call is TRBV9, the J call TRBJ1-3; TRBD1 might be the D (5 bases). This CDR3 comprises 17 residues. V lost 4 bases and J lost 2, with 19 bases in between. Germline CDR1 reads SGDLS; CDR2 reads YYNGEE. CDR3 DNA sequence: TGTGCCAGCAGCCCAGGAGGGACCGCTTTTGCTGGAAACACCATATATTTT. Its protein is CASSPGGTAFAGNTIYF.

The CDR3 nucleotides are TGTGCCTGGAGTGTACGATCCCCGGGTCCCCACGAGCAGTACTTC. This codes for CAWSVRSPGPHEQYF. The chain uses TRBV30 and TRBJ2-7; no firm D call. Trimming took off 0 bases at V and 5 bases at J, with 17 bases between the two ends. The CDR3 spans 15 residues. The germline CDR1 and CDR2 sequences are GTSNPN and SVGIG (reference sequence). Filled out from reference TRBV30 and TRBJ2-7, the complete variable domain reads SQTIHQWPATLVQPVGSPLSLECTVEGTSNPNLYWYRQAAGRGLQLLFYSVGIGQISSEVPQNLSASRPQDRQFILSSKKLLLSDSGFYLCAWSVRSPGPHEQYFGPGTRLTVT.

The V and J genes are TRBV18 and TRBJ1-4, with 7 bases lining up with TRBD1. Germline V gene lookup returns CDR1 KGHSH and CDR2 LQKENI. The CDR3 is 16 residues long. Unmatched junction bases numbered 9, after V lost 5 bases and J lost 3 bases. This CDR3 is CASSAGQLTANEKLFF. The DNA of the CDR3 is TGTGCCAGCTCAGCGGGACAGCTAACGGCTAATGAAAAACTGTTTTTT.

The chain joins TRBV15 to TRBJ1-3; the D gene is possibly TRBD1 (6 bases). V was pared by 6 bases and J by 0 bases, with 12 bases between. CDR3 length: 15 amino acids. CDR1 is LNHNV and CDR2 is YYDKDF in the germline V gene (reference sequence). CDR3 residues: CATSIGTSSGNTIYF. CDR3 sequence (DNA): TGTGCCACCAGTATTGGGACAAGCTCTGGAAACACCATATATTTT.

The rearrangement joins TRBV4-3 to TRBJ1-6; tentative D call: TRBD1 (5 bases). Per the germline V gene, CDR1 is LGHNA and CDR2 is YSLEER. V was clipped by 5 bases and J by 5 bases, with 13 bases between them. CDR3 length: 15 residues. CDR3 amino acids: CASSLRAGNNSPLHF. For the CDR3, the DNA is TGCGCCAGCAGCTTACGGGCAGGGAATAATTCACCCCTCCACTTT.

The chain couples TRBV7-9 to TRBJ1-4, with 9 bases aligning to TRBD1. V shed 0 bases and J 4 bases; nucleotides not matched to a gene: 9. Germline loops: CDR1 SEHNR, CDR2 FQNEAQ (reference sequence). CDR3 size: 18 residues. This chain's CDR3 is CASSLAVGTGRLNEKLFF. Written as DNA, the CDR3 is TGTGCCAGCAGCTTAGCCGTAGGGACAGGGCGTCTTAATGAAAAACTGTTTTTT. The full variable domain, in which reference TRBV7-9 and TRBJ1-4 provide the parts outside the CDR3, is DTGVSQNPRHKITKRGQNVTFRCDPISEHNRLYWYRQTLGQGPEFLTYFQNEAQLEKSRLLSDRFSAERPKGSFSTLEIQRTEQGDSAMYLCASSLAVGTGRLNEKLFFGSGTQLSVL.

The CDR3 loop reads CASSPTAFYGYTF. The CDR3, as DNA: TGTGCCAGCAGCCCGACAGCTTTCTATGGCTACACCTTC. The chain joins TRBV3-1 (or the pseudogene TRBV3-2) to TRBJ1-2; D possibly corresponds to TRBD1 (5 bases). The CDR3 runs to 13 residues. Trimming removed 4 bases from V and 4 bases from J, with 10 bases in between. The V gene's germline CDR1 is LGHDT and CDR2 YNNKEL (reference sequence).

The genes are TRBV4-1 and TRBJ1-1; 7 bases are shared with TRBD1. CDR3 length: 17 amino acids. Germline V gene sequence: CDR1 MGHRA, CDR2 YSYEKL. V lost 2 bases to trimming and J lost 4 bases; unmatched junction nucleotides: 13. CDR3 in amino acids: CASSQIYRGESSTEAFF. CDR3 DNA: TGCGCCAGCAGCCAAATATACAGGGGTGAATCTAGCACTGAAGCTTTCTTT.

The chain couples TRBV2 to TRBJ2-6; D remains ambiguous. Germline V gene sequence: CDR1 SNHLY, CDR2 FYNNEI. V shed 4 bases and J shed 2 bases, with 6 bases lying between them. The CDR3 runs to 14 residues. CDR3 region: CASSGLAGANVLTF. In DNA, the CDR3 is TGTGCCAGCAGTGGGCTAGCTGGGGCCAACGTCCTGACTTTC. The full variable domain, with the rest looked up from reference TRBV2 and TRBJ2-6, is EPEVTQTPSHQVTQMGQEVILRCVPISNHLYFYWYRQILGQKVEFLVSFYNNEISEKSEIFDDQFSVERPDGSNFTLKIRSTKLEDSAMYFCASSGLAGANVLTFGAGSRLTVL.

This chain connects TRBV7-9 to TRBJ1-2; maybe TRBD1 (5 bases). Trimming left V 4 bases short and J 8 bases short, with 14 bases between. The CDR3 runs 13 residues. Germline assignment: CDR1 SEHNR and CDR2 FQNEAQ (reference sequence). CDR3 bases: TGTGCCAGCAGCTCAACCCTACAGGAGGGCTACACCTTC. Translation gives CASSSTLQEGYTF.

The chain is built from TRBV9 and TRBJ1-2; D is uncertain. The CDR3 is 12 amino acids. Germline V gene data show CDR1 as SGDLS and CDR2 as YYNGEE. Deletions cut 0 bases from V and 4 bases from J, with 4 bases between. The CDR3 reads CASSVVGYGYTF. CDR3 sequence (DNA): TGTGCCAGCAGCGTAGTGGGCTATGGCTACACCTTC.

V is TRBV4-1 and J is TRBJ1-1, with unresolved D. The V end lost 2 bases, the J end lost 8 bases, and 15 bases lay between the germline ends. This CDR3 region has 14 residues. The germline CDR1 and CDR2 sequences are MGHRA and YSYEKL. Here the CDR3 reads CASSQYPSIMEAFF. The CDR3 region has the DNA TGCGCCAGCAGCCAATATCCCTCGATAATGGAAGCTTTCTTT.